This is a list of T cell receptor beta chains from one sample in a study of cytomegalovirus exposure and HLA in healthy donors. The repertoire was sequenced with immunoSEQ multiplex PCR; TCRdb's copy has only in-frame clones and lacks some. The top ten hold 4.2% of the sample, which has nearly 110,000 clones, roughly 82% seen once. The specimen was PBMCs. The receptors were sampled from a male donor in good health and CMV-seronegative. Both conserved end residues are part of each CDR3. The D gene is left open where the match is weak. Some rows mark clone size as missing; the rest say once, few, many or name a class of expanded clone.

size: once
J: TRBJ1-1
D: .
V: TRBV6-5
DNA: .
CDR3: CASSFGQGNTEAFF

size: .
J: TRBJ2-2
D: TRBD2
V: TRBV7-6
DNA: TGTGCCAGCAGCTTAGGCGGGAGGCCGAACACCGGGGAGCTGTTTTTT
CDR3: CASSLGGRPNTGELFF

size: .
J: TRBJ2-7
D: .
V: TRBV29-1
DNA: TGCAGCATACAGGCCTCCTACGAGCAGTACTTC
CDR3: CSIQASYEQYF

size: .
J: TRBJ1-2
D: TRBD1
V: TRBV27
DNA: TGTGCCAGCAGAGGGACAGGGGGTGAAGACACCTTC
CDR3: CASRGTGGEDTF

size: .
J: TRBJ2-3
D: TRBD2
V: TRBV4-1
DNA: TGCGCCAGCAGCCAAGTTGGGCGGGAGGTTCTCACAGATACGCAGTATTTT
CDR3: CASSQVGREVLTDTQYF

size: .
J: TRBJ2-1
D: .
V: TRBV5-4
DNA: TGTGCCAGCAGCTCCAGGGGATCGGGTTACAATGAGCAGTTCTTC
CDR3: CASSSRGSGYNEQFF

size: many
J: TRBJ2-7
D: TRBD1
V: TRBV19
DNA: TGTGCCAGTAGTATCCCCGCGTTGCAGGGGGCCCAGGACGAGCAGTACTTC
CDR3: CASSIPALQGAQDEQYF

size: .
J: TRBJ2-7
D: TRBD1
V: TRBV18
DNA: TGTGCCAGCTCACCGGAAAGACAGGGCCTCTCCTACGAGCAGTACTTC
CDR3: CASSPERQGLSYEQYF

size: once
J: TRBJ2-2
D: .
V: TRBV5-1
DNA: TGCGCCAGCAGCTTGGTCTCCCAGGCTAGACAGTTCGGGGAGCTGTTTTTT
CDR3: CASSLVSQARQFGELFF

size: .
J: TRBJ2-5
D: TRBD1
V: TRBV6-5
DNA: TGTGCCAGCAGGGCGGACAGGGGATTTGAGACCCAGTACTTC
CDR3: CASRADRGFETQYF

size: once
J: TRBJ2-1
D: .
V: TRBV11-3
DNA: TGTGCCAGCAGCCCCAGGGTCGAGGATGAGCAGTTCTTC
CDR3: CASSPRVEDEQFF

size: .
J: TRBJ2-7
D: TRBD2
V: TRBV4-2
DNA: TGTGCCAGCAGCCGGGGCCTTAGTGGGACTAGCGGAGTTTACGAGCAGTACTTC
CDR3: CASSRGLSGTSGVYEQYF

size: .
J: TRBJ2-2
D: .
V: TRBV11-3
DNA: TGTGCCAGCAGCCCCGGGGGCACCGGGGAGCTGTTTTTT
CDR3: CASSPGGTGELFF

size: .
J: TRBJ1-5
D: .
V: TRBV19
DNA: TGTGCCAGTAGTATAGGGAGGGTATGGAATCAGCCCCAGCATTTT
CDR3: CASSIGRVWNQPQHF

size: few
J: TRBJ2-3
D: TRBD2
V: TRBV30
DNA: TGTGCCTGGAGTGTACTTAGCGGGGTAACAGATACGCAGTATTTT
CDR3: CAWSVLSGVTDTQYF

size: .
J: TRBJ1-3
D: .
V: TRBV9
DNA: TGTGCCAGCAGCGCGACAGTGAGCTCTGGAAACACCATATATTTT
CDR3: CASSATVSSGNTIYF

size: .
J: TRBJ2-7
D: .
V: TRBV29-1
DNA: TGCAGCGTGACCAGGGGATCGTCCTACGAGCAGTACTTC
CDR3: CSVTRGSSYEQYF

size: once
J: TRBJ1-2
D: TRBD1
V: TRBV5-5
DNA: TGTGCCAGCAGCTTGACAGGGGGTAACTATGGCTACACCTTC
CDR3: CASSLTGGNYGYTF

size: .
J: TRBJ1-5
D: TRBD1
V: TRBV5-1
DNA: TGCGCCAGCAGCTTGGAGGACAGGGGAGGGCCCCAGCATTTT
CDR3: CASSLEDRGGPQHF

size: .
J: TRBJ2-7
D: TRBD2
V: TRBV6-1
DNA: TGTGCGAGCAGATCTAGCGGGAGCTACGAGCAGTACTTC
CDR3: CASRSSGSYEQYF

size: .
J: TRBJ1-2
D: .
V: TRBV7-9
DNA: TGTGCCAGCAGCTCCGGAACTAAGAAAGCGGGCTACACCTTC
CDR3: CASSSGTKKAGYTF

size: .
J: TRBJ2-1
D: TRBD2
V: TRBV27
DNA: TGTGCCAGCAGTACTGTAGCGGGAGTCTCCTACAATGAGCAGTTCTTC
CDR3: CASSTVAGVSYNEQFF

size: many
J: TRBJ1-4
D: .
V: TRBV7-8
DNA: TGTGCCAGCAGCTTAACCGGTCTTCCTGTGCAAACTAATGAAAAACTGTTTTTT
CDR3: CASSLTGLPVQTNEKLFF

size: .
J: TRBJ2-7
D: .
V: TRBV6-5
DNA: TGTGCCAGCAGTCGCCCTAGCACCCCCTACGAGCAGTACTTC
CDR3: CASSRPSTPYEQYF

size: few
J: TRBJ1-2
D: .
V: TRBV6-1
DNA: TGTGCCAGCAGTCACCCCTCGGGCTATGGCTACACCTTC
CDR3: CASSHPSGYGYTF

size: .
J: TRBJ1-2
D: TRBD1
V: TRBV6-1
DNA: TGTGCCAGCAGTGAAGTGGGGACAGCCGGCTACACCTTC
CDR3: CASSEVGTAGYTF

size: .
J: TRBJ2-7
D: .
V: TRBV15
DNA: TGTGCCACCAGCGGGTGGGGGCAATACGAGCAGTACTTC
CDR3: CATSGWGQYEQYF

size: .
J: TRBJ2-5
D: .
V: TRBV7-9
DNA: TGTGCCAGCAGCGCGACCGGGATCCCAGACTCAGGGGGGGAGACCCAGTACTTC
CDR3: CASSATGIPDSGGETQYF

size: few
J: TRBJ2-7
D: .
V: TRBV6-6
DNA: TGTGCCAGCTGTCACGGACTGGGTGATTTTGAGCAGTACTTC
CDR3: CASCHGLGDFEQYF

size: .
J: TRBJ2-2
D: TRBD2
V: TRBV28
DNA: TGTGCCAGCAGTAACCCGGGACTAGCGGGAGGGCCGGTCGGGGAGCTGTTTTTT
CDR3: CASSNPGLAGGPVGELFF

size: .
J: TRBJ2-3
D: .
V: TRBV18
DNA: TGTGCCAGCTCACCACCCGGGACAGATACGCAGTATTTT
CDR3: CASSPPGTDTQYF

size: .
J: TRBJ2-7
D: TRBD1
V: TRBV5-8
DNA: TGTGCCAGCAGCCCTGGACAGGGAAGGTACGAGCAGTACTTC
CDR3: CASSPGQGRYEQYF

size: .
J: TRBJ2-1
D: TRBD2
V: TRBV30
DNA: TGTGCCTGGAGTGTACGAGGGTGGGGGACTAGCGGGACGTCCTACAATGAGCAGTTCTTC
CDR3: CAWSVRGWGTSGTSYNEQFF

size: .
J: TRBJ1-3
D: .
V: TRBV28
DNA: TGTGCCAGCAGCACCCCGGGGGGGTCAGGCGAACCCCGAGGAGGCTCTGGAAACACCATATATTTT
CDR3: CASSTPGGSGEPRGGSGNTIYF

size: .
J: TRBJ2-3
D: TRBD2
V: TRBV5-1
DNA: TGCGCCAGCAGCTTGGGGGTGACTAGCGGTGGCACAGATACGCAGTATTTT
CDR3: CASSLGVTSGGTDTQYF

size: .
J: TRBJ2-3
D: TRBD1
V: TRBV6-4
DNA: TGTGCCAGCAGTGAGGGACAGGGGGCCACAGATACGCAGTATTTT
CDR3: CASSEGQGATDTQYF

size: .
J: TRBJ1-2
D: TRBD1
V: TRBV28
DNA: TGTGCCAGCAGTCCGACAGGGGATCTTGATGGCTACACCTTC
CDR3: CASSPTGDLDGYTF

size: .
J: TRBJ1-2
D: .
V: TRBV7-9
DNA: TGTGCCAGCAGCAGCAGGAACTATGGCTACACCTTC
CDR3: CASSSRNYGYTF

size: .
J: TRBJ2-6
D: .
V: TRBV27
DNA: TGTGCCAGCAGAAATACTGGGGCCAACGTCCTGACTTTC
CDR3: CASRNTGANVLTF

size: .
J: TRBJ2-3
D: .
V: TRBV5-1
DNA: TGCGCCAGCAGCTCCCAGGGGACAGATACGCAGTATTTT
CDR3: CASSSQGTDTQYF

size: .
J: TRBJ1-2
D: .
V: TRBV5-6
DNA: TGTGCCAGCAGCTTGGGTCCTAGCTATGGCTACACCTTC
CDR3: CASSLGPSYGYTF

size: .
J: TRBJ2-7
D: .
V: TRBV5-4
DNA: TGTGCCAGCAGCTATGGTACGCCGGACTCCCCCTACGAGCAGTACTTC
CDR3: CASSYGTPDSPYEQYF

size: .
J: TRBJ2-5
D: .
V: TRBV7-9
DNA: TGTGCCAGCAGCTCAGAGACGCAGGCCACCACGGCCCAGTACTTC
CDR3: CASSSETQATTAQYF

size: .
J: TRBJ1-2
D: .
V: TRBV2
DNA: TGTGCCAGCACGGCGCGGACAGCTAACTATGGCTACACCTTC
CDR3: CASTARTANYGYTF

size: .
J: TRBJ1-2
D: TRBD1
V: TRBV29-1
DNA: TGCAGCGTTGAAGGGACAGGGGGCTACTATGGCTACACCTTC
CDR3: CSVEGTGGYYGYTF